This T cell receptor (beta chain) was documented in a study of blood T cell repertoires in COVID-19. TCRdb's copy holds only in-frame clones and misses some; the assay was immunoSEQ multiplex PCR. Among about 140,000 clones, 75% to 80% were seen once, and the ten largest hold just under 3%. This study enrolled people aged 18 to 89 from 20 to 25 US geographic areas. Donors in Cohort 3 who had recovered were those with two negative PCRs, healthcare professional clearance, or resolution of their symptoms. Deletions cut 3 bases from V and 1 base from J, with 21 bases between. The CDR3 spans 18 residues. Looked up from germline, CDR1 is MNHEY and CDR2 is SVGEGT.

Sequencing was done on a sample of PBMCs or T cells enriched from blood (not recorded which). The rearrangement links TRBV6-2 or TRBV6-3 to TRBJ2-5, with D perhaps matching TRBD2 (6 bases). This TCR came from a woman aged 45-65 years who had recovered from COVID-19. This CDR3 reads CASSYPPLEGGPQETQYF. The CDR3 coding sequence is TGTGCCAGCAGTTATCCCCCACTGGAGGGAGGCCCCCAAGAGACCCAGTACTTC.